This T cell receptor (beta chain) was documented in a study of T cell repertoires in cytomegalovirus infection. Study in general: Matching HLA type, along with CMV infection, was indicated by public TCR beta signatures.

Study results and limitations: People with CMV and the relevant HLA were identified by cumulative public TCR beta family frequency. What dominated the ex vivo response were HLA-C-restricted CMV-specific TCR beta clonotypes.

The CDR3 sequence is 14 residues long. Germline lookup yields CDR1 SGHTA and CDR2 FQGNSA. V lost 5 bases and J lost 0, with 10 bases in between. Notes on this clonotype: As yet, its antigen is unknown.

From the reads, TCRdb called clonotypes with MiXCR, one entry per CDR3 protein. The sample has fewer than 300,000 distinct CDR3 sequences, over 20% seen once; the top ten hold roughly 14%. The sequence derives from a human donor in good health (CMV status not recorded). Some clones in this sample may be carry-over from other donors' samples. Sequenced sample: PBMCs. The gene calls are TRBV7-2 and TRBJ2-5; D not certain. The CDR3 region is CASSRNGNQETQYF. Here the CDR3 DNA reads TGTGCCAGCAGCCGGAATGGAAACCAAGAGACCCAGTACTTC. The entire variable domain, with the rest obtained from reference TRBV7-2 and TRBJ2-5, is as follows: GAGVSQSPSNKVTEKGKDVELRCDPISGHTALYWYRQSLGQGLEFLIYFQGNSAPDKSGLPSDRFSAERTGGSVSTLTIQRTQQEDSAVYLCASSRNGNQETQYFGPGTRLLVL.